This entry lists 9 T cell receptor beta chains sequenced from one sample in a study of CD8+ T cells in alopecia areata. The authors extracted RNA and reverse transcribed it into cDNA as the sequencing template. Sequencing used immunoSEQ multiplex PCR; TCRdb keeps in-frame clones, though not all of them. The table shows some 100,000 clones, with roughly 69% occurring only once. Sequenced material: CD4+ T cells sorted from blood. These receptors were obtained from a human donor in good health.

This rearrangement joins TRBV2 to TRBJ2-7; TRBD1 matches at 10 bases. The germline gives CDR1 SNHLY, CDR2 FYNNEI. J was trimmed by 1 base and V by 4 bases; bases with no gene match: 4. This CDR3 has 15 residues. In DNA form, the CDR3 reads TGTGCCAGCAGTGGACAGGGGGCTGATTCCTACGAGCAGTACTTC. It encodes CASSGQGADSYEQYF.

This sequence joins TRBV30 and TRBJ1-6; 9 nucleotides line up with TRBD1. Trimming at V came to 5 bases and at J to 5 bases, leaving 1 base not matched to a gene. Germline lookup yields CDR1 GTSNPN and CDR2 SVGIG (reference sequence). The CDR3 runs 13 residues. CDR3 sequence (DNA): TGTGCCTGGGGACAGGGGAATAATTCACCCCTCCACTTT. Translating gives CAWGQGNNSPLHF.

This sequence joins TRBV4-1 and TRBJ1-1; D is possibly TRBD1 (5 bases). The CDR3 extends over 15 amino acids. The V gene's germline CDR1 is MGHRA and CDR2 YSYEKL. Trimming removed 0 bases from V and 1 base from J, with 9 bases in between. The CDR3 DNA follows: TGCGCCAGCAGCCAAGATACCAGGGCGAACACTGAAGCTTTCTTT. Its translation: CASSQDTRANTEAFF.

The chain recombines TRBV29-1 with TRBJ1-2; 7 bases fit TRBD1. V lost 3 bases and J lost 7; bases outside the gene matches: 5. CDR1 and CDR2 from the germline V gene are SQVTM and ANQGSEA. The CDR3 has 12 amino acids. CDR3 loop: CSVEEGALGYTF. Here the CDR3 DNA reads TGCAGCGTTGAGGAGGGGGCGCTTGGCTACACCTTC. Filled out from reference TRBV29-1 and TRBJ1-2, the complete variable domain reads SAVISQKPSRDICQRGTSLTIQCQVDSQVTMMFWYRQQPGQSLTLIATANQGSEATYESGFVIDKFPISRPNLTFSTLTVSNMSPEDSSIYLCSVEEGALGYTFGSGTRLTVV.

This chain joins TRBV5-1 and TRBJ2-5; maybe TRBD2 (6 bases). V was trimmed by 5 bases and J by 2 bases, leaving 13 bases between them. Germline CDR1 SGHRS, CDR2 YFSETQ. CDR3 length: 14 amino acids. This CDR3 is CASRVAVLQETQYF. The DNA for the CDR3 is TGCGCCAGCAGGGTAGCGGTATTACAAGAGACCCAGTACTTC.

This rearrangement joins TRBV5-1 to TRBJ2-5; D gene uncertain. Per germline, CDR1 SGHRS and CDR2 YFSETQ. This CDR3 has 12 residues. V was shortened by 6 bases and J by 0 bases, with 6 bases between the two germline ends. The CDR3 region is CASTKNQETQYF. The CDR3 nucleotides are TGCGCCAGCACCAAGAACCAAGAGACCCAGTACTTC.

The gene calls are TRBV2 and TRBJ2-7; 7 bases align to TRBD2. In germline, CDR1 is SNHLY, CDR2 FYNNEI. Germline trimming cut 1 base from V and 0 bases from J; bases unmatched to any gene: 6. The CDR3 is 16 residues long. CDR3 amino acids: CASSEGGWTSSYEQYF. The CDR3 nucleotides are TGTGCCAGCAGTGAAGGAGGGTGGACTAGCTCCTACGAGCAGTACTTC. Full variable domain (rest looked up from reference TRBV2 and TRBJ2-7): EPEVTQTPSHQVTQMGQEVILRCVPISNHLYFYWYRQILGQKVEFLVSFYNNEISEKSEIFDDQFSVERPDGSNFTLKIRSTKLEDSAMYFCASSEGGWTSSYEQYFGPGTRLTVT.

In this sample, this clone turned up once. The genes are TRBV5-6 and TRBJ2-1, with 8 bases aligning to TRBD1. The CDR3 totals 13 residues. V lost 5 bases and J lost 9; bases outside the gene matches: 7. Germline V gives CDR1 SGHDT, CDR2 YYEEEE. The CDR3 region is CASRYDRGVEQFF. DNA for the CDR3: TGTGCCAGCAGGTATGACAGGGGCGTTGAGCAGTTCTTC.

The chain joins TRBV4-2 to TRBJ2-5; 11 bases agree with TRBD1. The CDR3 is made up of 16 amino acids. The ends lost 4 bases at V and 1 base at J; junction bases unmatched: 5. Germline CDR1 and CDR2: LGHNA and YNFKEQ. CDR3 in amino acids: CASSLGQGARQETQYF. CDR3 DNA sequence: TGTGCCAGCAGCCTTGGACAGGGGGCGCGCCAAGAGACCCAGTACTTC.